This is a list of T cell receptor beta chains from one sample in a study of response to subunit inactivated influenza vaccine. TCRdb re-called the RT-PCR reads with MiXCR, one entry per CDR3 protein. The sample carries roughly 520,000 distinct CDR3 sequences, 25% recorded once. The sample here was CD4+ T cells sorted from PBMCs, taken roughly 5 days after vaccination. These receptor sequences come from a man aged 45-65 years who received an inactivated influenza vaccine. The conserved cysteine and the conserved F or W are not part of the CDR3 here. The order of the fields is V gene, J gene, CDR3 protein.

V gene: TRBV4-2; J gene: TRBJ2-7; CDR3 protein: ASSQVSAPYEQY
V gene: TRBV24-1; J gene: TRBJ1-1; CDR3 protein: ATSDGHPNTEAF
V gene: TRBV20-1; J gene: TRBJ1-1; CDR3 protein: SARDLGTEAF
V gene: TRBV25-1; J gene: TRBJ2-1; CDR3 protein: ASRMTDRGASGRAHSYNEQF
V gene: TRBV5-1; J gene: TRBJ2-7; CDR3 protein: ANISGEQY
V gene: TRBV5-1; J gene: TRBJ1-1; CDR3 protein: ASSWAGGNAEAF
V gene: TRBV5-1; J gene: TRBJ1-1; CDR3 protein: ASSLDSQRMNTEAF
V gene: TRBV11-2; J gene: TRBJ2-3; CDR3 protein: ASSWTSGGWDTQY
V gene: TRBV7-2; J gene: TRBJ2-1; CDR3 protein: ASSLGGGLGPNEQF
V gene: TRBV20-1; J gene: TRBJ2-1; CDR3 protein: SATGLAPNEQF
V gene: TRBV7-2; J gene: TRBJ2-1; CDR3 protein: ASSPTTAPYNEQF
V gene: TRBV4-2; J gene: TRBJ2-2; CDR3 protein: ASSQDWSGNLF
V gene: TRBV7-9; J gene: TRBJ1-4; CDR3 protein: ASSLGDPRNEKLF
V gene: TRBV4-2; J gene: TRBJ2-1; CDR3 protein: ASSPVGGANEQF
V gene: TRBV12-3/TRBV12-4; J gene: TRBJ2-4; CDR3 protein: ASSMTGLLAKNIQY
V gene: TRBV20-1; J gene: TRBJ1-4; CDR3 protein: SARDQYGQGIEKLF
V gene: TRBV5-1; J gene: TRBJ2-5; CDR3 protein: ASSAEKGSGRRETQY
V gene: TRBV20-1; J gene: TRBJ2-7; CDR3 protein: SAMGRDRGLNEQY
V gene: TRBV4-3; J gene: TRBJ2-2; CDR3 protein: ASSQEGRSEYAGELF
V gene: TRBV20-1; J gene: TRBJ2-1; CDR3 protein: SAILAGGLNEQF
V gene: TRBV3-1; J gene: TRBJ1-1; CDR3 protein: ASSQGYEAF
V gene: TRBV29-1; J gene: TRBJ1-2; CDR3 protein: SVRRTTGYT
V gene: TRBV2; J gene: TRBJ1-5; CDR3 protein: ASSEVLGGNQPQH
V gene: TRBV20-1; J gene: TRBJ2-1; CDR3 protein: SARAGTGYLGQF
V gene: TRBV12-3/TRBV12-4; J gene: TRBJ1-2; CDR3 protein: ASSSSGEGGYT